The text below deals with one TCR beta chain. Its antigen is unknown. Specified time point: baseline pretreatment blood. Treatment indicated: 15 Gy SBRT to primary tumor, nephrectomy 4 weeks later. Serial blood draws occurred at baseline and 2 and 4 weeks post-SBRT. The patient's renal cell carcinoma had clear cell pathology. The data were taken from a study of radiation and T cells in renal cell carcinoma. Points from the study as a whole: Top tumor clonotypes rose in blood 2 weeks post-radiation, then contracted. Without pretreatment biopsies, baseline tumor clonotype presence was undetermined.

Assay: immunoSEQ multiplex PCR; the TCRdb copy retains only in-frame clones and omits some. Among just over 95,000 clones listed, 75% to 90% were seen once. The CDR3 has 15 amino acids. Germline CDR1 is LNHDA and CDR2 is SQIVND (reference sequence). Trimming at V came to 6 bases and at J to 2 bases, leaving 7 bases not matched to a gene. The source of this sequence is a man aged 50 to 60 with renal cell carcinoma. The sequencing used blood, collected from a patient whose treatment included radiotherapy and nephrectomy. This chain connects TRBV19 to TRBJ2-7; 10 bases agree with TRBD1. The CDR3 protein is CASSQRTGGPYEQYF. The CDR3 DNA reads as TGTGCCAGTAGCCAACGGACAGGGGGTCCCTACGAGCAGTACTTC.